This passage covers 6 T cell receptor beta chains from one sample sequenced in a study of blood T cell repertoires in COVID-19. The assay was immunoSEQ multiplex PCR, and TCRdb's table has in-frame clones only and misses some. This sample has fewer than 700,000 clones; around nine tenths occur once, and the top ten carry about 8%. Sequencing was carried out using peripheral blood. Receptors were obtained from a woman in her forties or fifties with COVID-19, enrolled during active disease.

Concerning this clone itself: Additional DNA sequences in this sample encode the identical CDR3. This chain joins TRBV27 and TRBJ2-7, with TRBD1 matching over 7 bases. This CDR3 comprises 12 residues. With V trimmed by 7 bases and J by 2 bases, 2 bases remained unmatched. The germline gives CDR1 MNHEY, CDR2 SMNVEV (reference sequence). The CDR3 protein is CASMGQTYEQYF. Here the CDR3 DNA reads TGTGCCAGCATGGGACAGACCTACGAGCAGTACTTC.

A single count supports this clone. The chain couples TRBV21-1 to TRBJ2-5; the table's D call of TRBD1 was not tested on the DNA. TRBV21-1 is given as a pseudogene. The CDR3 is made up of 14 amino acids. In nucleotides, the CDR3 is TGTGCCAGCCGACTTGGACAGCCCCAAGAGACCCAGTACTTC. Translation: CASRLGQPQETQYF.

CDR3 residues: CASSTAGDTQYF. The CDR3 nucleotides read TGTGCCAGCAGCACAGCGGGAGATACGCAGTATTTT. V usage is TRBV5-4 and J usage is TRBJ2-3; D may be TRBD2 (6 bases). The germline gives CDR1 SGHNT, CDR2 YYREEE (reference sequence). The CDR3 loop spans 12 amino acids. Trimming cost V 4 bases and J 5 bases, with 8 bases left between them.

The V call is TRBV27, the J call TRBJ1-1; TRBD1 aligns across 7 bases. J gave up 3 bases and V 3 bases, and 4 bases lay outside the gene matches. The CDR3 is made up of 14 amino acids. The V gene's germline CDR1 is MNHEY and CDR2 SMNVEV (reference sequence). This CDR3 reads CASSFAGGDTEAFF. In nucleotides, the CDR3 is TGTGCCAGCAGTTTTGCAGGGGGAGACACTGAAGCTTTCTTT.

CDR3 sequence (DNA): TGTGCCAGCAGTCGAGGGACAGGGCGGAGTGAGCAGTTCTTC. Its translation is CASSRGTGRSEQFF. The V and J genes are TRBV27 and TRBJ2-1, with 9 bases that match TRBD1. With 5 bases clipped from V and 9 bases from J, the junction kept 8 bases outside the gene matches. In germline, CDR1 is MNHEY, CDR2 SMNVEV (reference sequence). The length of the CDR3 is 14 residues.

V is TRBV5-1 and J is TRBJ1-6, with 9 bases that match TRBD1. V was clipped by 4 bases and J by 10 bases; unmatched bases: 6. This CDR3 spans 14 amino acids. The V gene's germline CDR1 is SGHRS and CDR2 YFSETQ. CDR3 bases: TGCGCCAGCAGCCCCGGACAGGGGAGCTCACCCCTCCACTTT. This encodes CASSPGQGSSPLHF.